This record covers a single T cell receptor (beta chain). There are 13 residues in the CDR3. Germline CDR1 and CDR2: MRHNA and SNTAGT. V lost 0 bases and J lost 5, with 5 bases in between. These data belong to a study of control samples from healthy donors and cancer patients. Only in-frame clones appear in the TCRdb table, and some are missing; sequencing was by immunoSEQ multiplex PCR. This table has around 110,000 clones, approximately 90% appearing once. The genes are TRBV6-4 and TRBJ2-1, with D uncertain. The TCR sequence derives from a woman aged 70-85 years in good health. Material: blood. CDR3 sequence (DNA): TGTGCCAGCAGTGACTCCTTGGACAATGAGCAGTTCTTC. It encodes CASSDSLDNEQFF.